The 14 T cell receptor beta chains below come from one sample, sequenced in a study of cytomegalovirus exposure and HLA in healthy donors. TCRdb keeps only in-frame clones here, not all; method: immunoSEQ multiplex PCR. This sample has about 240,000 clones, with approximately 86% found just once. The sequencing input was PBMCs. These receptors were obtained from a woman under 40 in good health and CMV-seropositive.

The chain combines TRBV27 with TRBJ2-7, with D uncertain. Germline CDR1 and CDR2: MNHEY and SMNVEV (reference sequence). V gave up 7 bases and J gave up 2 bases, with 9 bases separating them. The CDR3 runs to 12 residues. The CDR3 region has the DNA TGTGCCAGCACCGGTCCTACCTACGAGCAGTACTTC. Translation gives CASTGPTYEQYF.

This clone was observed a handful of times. CDR3 DNA sequence: TGTGCCAGTATGGCAGGGAAGTATGGCTACACCTTC. It specifies CASMAGKYGYTF. V gene TRBV6-1 combines with J gene TRBJ1-2, with D tentatively TRBD1 (5 bases). Germline V lookup: CDR1 MNHNS, CDR2 SASEGT. Trimming stripped 9 bases from V and 5 bases from J, with 13 bases between. There are 12 residues in the CDR3.

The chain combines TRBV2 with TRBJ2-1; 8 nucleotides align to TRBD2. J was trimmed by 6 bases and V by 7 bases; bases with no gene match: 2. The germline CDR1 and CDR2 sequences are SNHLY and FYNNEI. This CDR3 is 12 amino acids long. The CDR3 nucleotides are TGTGCCAGCACGGGAGGGCCCAATGAGCAGTTCTTC. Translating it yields CASTGGPNEQFF. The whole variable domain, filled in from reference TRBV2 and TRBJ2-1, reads EPEVTQTPSHQVTQMGQEVILRCVPISNHLYFYWYRQILGQKVEFLVSFYNNEISEKSEIFDDQFSVERPDGSNFTLKIRSTKLEDSAMYFCASTGGPNEQFFGPGTRLTVL.

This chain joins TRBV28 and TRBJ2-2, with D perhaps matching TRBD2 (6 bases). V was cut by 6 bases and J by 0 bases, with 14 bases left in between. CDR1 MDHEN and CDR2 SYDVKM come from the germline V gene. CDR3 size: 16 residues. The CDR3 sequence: CASRTGLLANTGELFF. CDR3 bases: TGTGCCAGCAGAACCGGACTACTCGCGAACACCGGGGAGCTGTTTTTT.

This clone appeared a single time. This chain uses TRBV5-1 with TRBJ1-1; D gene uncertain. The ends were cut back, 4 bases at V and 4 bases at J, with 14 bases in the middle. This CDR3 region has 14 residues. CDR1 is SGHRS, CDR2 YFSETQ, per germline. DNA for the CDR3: TGCGCCAGCAGCGTCGGTCGCCCGGGCACTGAAGCTTTCTTT. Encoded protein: CASSVGRPGTEAFF. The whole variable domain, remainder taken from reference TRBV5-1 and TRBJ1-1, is KAGVTQTPRYLIKTRGQQVTLSCSPISGHRSVSWYQQTPGQGLQFLFEYFSETQRNKGNFPGRFSGRQFSNSRSEMNVSTLELGDSALYLCASSVGRPGTEAFFGQGTRLTVV.

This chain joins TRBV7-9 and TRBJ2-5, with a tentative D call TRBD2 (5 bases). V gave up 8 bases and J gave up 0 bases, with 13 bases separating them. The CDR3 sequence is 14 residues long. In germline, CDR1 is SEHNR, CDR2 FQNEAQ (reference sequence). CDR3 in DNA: TGTGCCAGCGAAAACGGACTGAACCAAGAGACCCAGTACTTC. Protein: CASENGLNQETQYF.

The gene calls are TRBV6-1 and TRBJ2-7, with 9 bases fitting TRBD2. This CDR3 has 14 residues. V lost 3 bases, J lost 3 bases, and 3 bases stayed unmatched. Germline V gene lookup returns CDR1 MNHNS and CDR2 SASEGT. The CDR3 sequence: CASSDPSGNYEQYF. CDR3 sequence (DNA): TGTGCCAGCAGTGATCCTAGCGGGAACTACGAGCAGTACTTC.

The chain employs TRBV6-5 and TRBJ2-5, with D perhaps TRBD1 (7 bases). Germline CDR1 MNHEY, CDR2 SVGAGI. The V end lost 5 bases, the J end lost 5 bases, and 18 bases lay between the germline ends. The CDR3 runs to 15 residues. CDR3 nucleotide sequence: TGTGCCAGCAGTCCCCCTAGGACAGGAGGGGAGACCCAGTACTTC. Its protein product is CASSPPRTGGETQYF.

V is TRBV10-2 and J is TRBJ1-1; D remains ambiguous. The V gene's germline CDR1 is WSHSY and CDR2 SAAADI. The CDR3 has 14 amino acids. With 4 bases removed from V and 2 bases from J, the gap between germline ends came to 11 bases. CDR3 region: CASSVLELNTEAFF. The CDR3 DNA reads TGCGCCAGCAGTGTCCTGGAACTAAACACTGAAGCTTTCTTT.

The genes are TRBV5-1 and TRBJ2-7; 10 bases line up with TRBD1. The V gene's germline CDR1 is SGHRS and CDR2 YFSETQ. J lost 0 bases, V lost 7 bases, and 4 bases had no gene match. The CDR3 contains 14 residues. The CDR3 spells CASERTGGSYEQYF. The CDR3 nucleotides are TGCGCCAGCGAGAGGACAGGGGGCTCCTACGAGCAGTACTTC.

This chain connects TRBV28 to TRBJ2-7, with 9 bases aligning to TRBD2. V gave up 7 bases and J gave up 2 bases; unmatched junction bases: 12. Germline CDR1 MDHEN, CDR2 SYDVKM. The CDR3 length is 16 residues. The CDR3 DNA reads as TGTGCCAGCATCGCGATAATAGCGGGAGCACCCTACGAGCAGTACTTC. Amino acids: CASIAIIAGAPYEQYF.

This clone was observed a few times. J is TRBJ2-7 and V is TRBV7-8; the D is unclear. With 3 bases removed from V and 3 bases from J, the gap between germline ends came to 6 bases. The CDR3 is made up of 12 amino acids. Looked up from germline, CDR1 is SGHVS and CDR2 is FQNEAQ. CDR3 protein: CASSFTDYEQYF. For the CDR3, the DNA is TGTGCCAGCAGCTTCACAGACTACGAGCAGTACTTC.

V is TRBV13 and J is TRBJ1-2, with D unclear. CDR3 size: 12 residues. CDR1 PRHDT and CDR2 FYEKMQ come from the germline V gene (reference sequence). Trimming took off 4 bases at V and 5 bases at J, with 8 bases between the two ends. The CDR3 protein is CASSSGPYGYTF. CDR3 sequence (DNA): TGTGCCAGCAGCTCAGGTCCGTATGGCTACACCTTC.

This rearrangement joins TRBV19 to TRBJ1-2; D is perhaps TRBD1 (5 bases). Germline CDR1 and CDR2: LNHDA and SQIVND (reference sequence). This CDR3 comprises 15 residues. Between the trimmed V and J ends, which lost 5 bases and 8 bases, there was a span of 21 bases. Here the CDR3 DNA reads TGTGCCAGTAGTCCGACAAGGAAGGGGCCTATCGGCTACACCTTC. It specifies CASSPTRKGPIGYTF.